This T cell receptor (beta chain) was sequenced for a study of PD-1 blockade in mismatch repair-deficient tumors. TCRdb's table, derived via immunoSEQ multiplex PCR, lists solely in-frame clones and lacks some. This sample has more than 8,500 clones, with 75% to 90% found just once. All patients were mismatch repair deficient, assessed by either PCR or immunohistochemistry. This clone was seen once. CDR1 and CDR2 (germline): MNHEY, SVGAGI. The V and J ends lost 5 bases and 4 bases respectively, with 17 bases between them. CDR3 length: 15 amino acids. The TCR was taken from an adult with mismatch repair-deficient cancer. The chain joins TRBV6-5 to TRBJ1-2, with D maybe TRBD1 (6 bases). The sample here was PBMCs, taken 46 to 47 weeks after starting pembrolizumab. The CDR3 here is CASSRQVTASYGYTF. The DNA for the CDR3 is TGTGCCAGCAGTCGACAGGTGACAGCCTCCTATGGCTACACCTTC.